Only a few counts were recorded for the clone carrying this T cell receptor beta chain. J gave up 3 bases and V 4 bases, and 3 bases lay outside the gene matches. The germline V gene has CDR1 MGHRA and CDR2 YSYEKL. The CDR3 covers 15 residues. The source of the sample is a study of shared clonotypes between healthy human individuals. The table came from immunoSEQ multiplex PCR; TCRdb's copy has only in-frame clones and leaves some out. The table lists roughly 490,000 clones, 60% to 85% of them singletons. The sample comprised PBMCs. The chain links TRBV4-1 to TRBJ2-2; TRBD2 matches at 9 bases. This TCR derives from a woman between 40 and 50 years old in good health. Some clones in this sample may be carry-over from other donors' samples. The CDR3 DNA reads as TGCGCCAGCAGCCGCGGGAGGGGAGACACCGGGGAGCTGTTTTTT. Its translation: CASSRGRGDTGELFF.